These 32 T cell receptor beta chains originate from one sample sequenced in a study of technical replicates of blood from a few donors. Using immunoSEQ multiplex PCR, the repertoire was profiled, and TCRdb retains in-frame clones only, with some absent. Of some 77,000 clones listed, 85% to 95% were seen once; the top ten hold approximately 0.4%. Sequencing input: T cells isolated from PBMCs. Every receptor here comes from a human donor in good health.

The V and J genes are TRBV4-1 and TRBJ2-5; D is unresolved. V dropped 3 bases and J dropped 5 bases, with 10 bases sitting between them. Germline-derived CDR1 and CDR2 are MGHRA and YSYEKL. CDR3 length: 13 amino acids. CDR3 DNA sequence: TGCGCCAGCAGCCAGGCTGGTTGGGAGACCCAGTACTTC. Protein sequence: CASSQAGWETQYF.

The chain employs TRBV25-1 and TRBJ2-1; TRBD2 matches at 9 bases. Losses at the gene ends were 8 bases for V and 9 bases for J; bases not matched to a gene: 8. Germline V gene lookup returns CDR1 MGHDK and CDR2 SYGVNS. This CDR3 comprises 13 residues. The CDR3 sequence: CASGGLALSEQFF. DNA of the CDR3: TGTGCCAGCGGCGGACTAGCGCTGAGTGAGCAGTTCTTC.

The chain combines TRBV19 with TRBJ2-1; 9 bases line up with TRBD2. The V segment lost 6 bases and the J segment 4 bases; nucleotides outside the gene matches: 4. Germline V gene data show CDR1 as LNHDA and CDR2 as SQIVND (reference sequence). The CDR3 has 14 residues. DNA for the CDR3: TGTGCCAGTAGGCTAGCGGGATTGTACAATGAGCAGTTCTTC. Protein sequence: CASRLAGLYNEQFF.

The chain is built from TRBV7-2 and TRBJ2-3, with D tentatively TRBD2 (5 bases). The CDR3 covers 14 residues. V lost 5 bases and J lost 2, with 11 bases in between. The germline V gene encodes CDR1 SGHTA and CDR2 FQGNSA. The CDR3 sequence is CASSQQRNTDTQYF. The CDR3 DNA is TGTGCCAGCAGCCAGCAGCGGAACACAGATACGCAGTATTTT.

J is TRBJ2-7 and V is TRBV15; tentatively, D is TRBD1 (6 bases). In germline, CDR1 is LNHNV, CDR2 YYDKDF (reference sequence). The CDR3 sequence is 14 residues long. The ends were cut back, 4 bases at V and 2 bases at J, with 12 bases in the middle. The CDR3 spells CATSKTGPAYEQYF. CDR3 DNA: TGTGCCACCAGCAAGACAGGACCTGCCTACGAGCAGTACTTC.

The chain is built from TRBV12-5 and TRBJ2-7; D not certain. Germline V gene data show CDR1 as LGHNT and CDR2 as FRNRAP. The CDR3 loop spans 14 amino acids. V lost 5 bases and J 0 bases, leaving 11 bases between the germline ends. The CDR3 sequence is CASGLRLDSYEQYF. CDR3 DNA sequence: TGTGCTAGTGGTCTCCGACTGGACTCCTACGAGCAGTACTTC.

The V and J genes are TRBV6-1 and TRBJ2-3, with D tentatively TRBD2 (6 bases). The germline CDR1 and CDR2 sequences are MNHNS and SASEGT. This CDR3 has 17 amino acids. V dropped 4 bases and J dropped 4 bases, with 21 bases sitting between them. Here the CDR3 DNA reads TGTGCCAGCAGTGTAACTAGCTTCCTGGGTTCGGCAGATACGCAGTATTTT. Translated: CASSVTSFLGSADTQYF.

This clone was counted once. The J gene is TRBJ2-1, the V gene TRBV29-1; perhaps TRBD2 as D (5 bases). V dropped 5 bases and J dropped 0 bases, with 8 bases sitting between them. Germline values: CDR1 SQVTM, CDR2 ANQGSEA. This CDR3 is built from 13 residues. The CDR3 nucleotides are TGCAGCGTTCGGGGTGGCTCCTACAATGAGCAGTTCTTC. This sequence encodes CSVRGGSYNEQFF.

The chain is built from TRBV2 and TRBJ2-7, with D maybe TRBD1 (5 bases). CDR3 length: 14 amino acids. Germline V gene lookup returns CDR1 SNHLY and CDR2 FYNNEI. Between the trimmed V and J ends, which lost 6 bases and 3 bases, there was a span of 15 bases. The CDR3 sequence: CASRDTALFYEQYF. The CDR3 region has the DNA TGTGCCAGCAGGGACACCGCGCTGTTCTACGAGCAGTACTTC.

This chain links TRBV6-1 with TRBJ2-3; maybe TRBD2 (5 bases). Per germline, CDR1 MNHNS and CDR2 SASEGT. Trimming took off 2 bases at V and 9 bases at J, with 6 bases between the two ends. This CDR3 is 11 amino acids long. Here the CDR3 DNA reads TGTGCCAGCAGTGAAAGCGGAACGCAGTATTTT. It translates to CASSESGTQYF.

The chain employs TRBV29-1 and TRBJ1-5; 10 positions agree with TRBD1. The CDR3 contains 13 residues. V trimming: 7 bases; J trimming: 4 bases; junction bases outside the gene matches: 4. Germline CDR1 SQVTM, CDR2 ANQGSEA. The DNA of the CDR3 is TGCAGCGAAGGGGACAGGGGTAATCAGCCCCAGCATTTT. It encodes CSEGDRGNQPQHF.

J is TRBJ2-3 and V is TRBV9, with no clear D. The V end was cut by 0 bases, the J end by 4 bases, with 6 bases between. Germline CDR1 reads SGDLS; CDR2 reads YYNGEE. The CDR3 runs 13 residues. CDR3 residues: CASSVELPDTQYF. CDR3 coding DNA: TGTGCCAGCAGCGTAGAGCTCCCAGATACGCAGTATTTT.

The chain combines TRBV7-9 with TRBJ1-3; 9 bases are a match to TRBD1. J lost 2 bases, V lost 5 bases, and 4 bases had no gene match. CDR1 and CDR2 (germline): SEHNR, FQNEAQ (reference sequence). The CDR3 runs to 15 residues. The CDR3: CASSQGQGTGNTIYF. CDR3 nucleotides: TGTGCCAGCAGCCAGGGACAGGGAACTGGAAACACCATATATTTT.

This sequence joins TRBV2 and TRBJ2-1; TRBD1 matches 10 bases. V lost 4 bases and J lost 5; bases outside the gene matches: 2. The germline CDR1 and CDR2 sequences are SNHLY and FYNNEI. The CDR3 sequence is 14 residues long. DNA for the CDR3: TGTGCCAGCAGTGGACAGGGGGCCCACAATGAGCAGTTCTTC. Its protein product is CASSGQGAHNEQFF.

The rearrangement uses TRBV7-2 and TRBJ2-7, with D perhaps matching TRBD2 (6 bases). The V and J ends lost 5 bases and 6 bases respectively, with 17 bases between them. CDR3 length: 14 amino acids. Germline V gives CDR1 SGHTA, CDR2 FQGNSA. The CDR3 DNA follows: TGTGCCAGCAGCCCCACCACTAGCTGGGGCGAGCAGTACTTC. It encodes CASSPTTSWGEQYF.

The chain joins TRBV27 to TRBJ1-5; TRBD1 aligns across 8 bases. Germline CDR1 and CDR2: MNHEY and SMNVEV (reference sequence). CDR3 length: 16 residues. The V and J ends lost 0 bases and 4 bases, in that order; junction bases with no gene match: 5. CDR3 region: CASSLSSGTGNQPQHF. CDR3 nucleotides: TGTGCCAGCAGTTTATCGTCTGGGACAGGAAATCAGCCCCAGCATTTT.

V and J are TRBV28 and TRBJ2-7; 8 bases map to TRBD2. Germline V gene sequence: CDR1 MDHEN, CDR2 SYDVKM. The CDR3 runs 14 residues. With V trimmed by 4 bases and J by 4 bases, 6 bases remained unmatched. The CDR3 coding sequence is TGTGCCAGCAGTTCGTCCAGCGGGAGATACGAGCAGTACTTC. Encoded protein: CASSSSSGRYEQYF.

The chain links TRBV7-2 to TRBJ1-2; a weak D match, TRBD1 (6 bases). The CDR3 consists of 13 residues. Trimming took 6 bases from V and 6 from J, leaving 14 bases between them. CDR1 is SGHTA, CDR2 FQGNSA, per germline. CDR3 coding DNA: TGTGCCAGCAGGGGAACAGGGAGGGATGGCTACACCTTC. This sequence encodes CASRGTGRDGYTF. Supplemented by reference TRBV7-2 and TRBJ1-2, the full variable domain reads GAGVSQSPSNKVTEKGKDVELRCDPISGHTALYWYRQSLGQGLEFLIYFQGNSAPDKSGLPSDRFSAERTGGSVSTLTIQRTQQEDSAVYLCASRGTGRDGYTFGSGTRLTVV.

V is TRBV28 and J is TRBJ1-3, with D unresolved. This CDR3 contains 12 residues. Germline CDR1 reads MDHEN; CDR2 reads SYDVKM. The V gene lost 4 bases and the J gene lost 10 bases, with 11 bases spanning the gap. DNA of the CDR3: TGTGCCAGCAGTTCGCGTCAGACTACCATATATTTT. It translates to CASSSRQTTIYF.

In nucleotides, the CDR3 is TGTGCCAGCTCACCAGCGGAGGGGCACACTGAAGCTTTCTTT. The encoded protein is CASSPAEGHTEAFF. This chain connects TRBV18 to TRBJ1-1; D possibly corresponds to TRBD1 (5 bases). The CDR3 sequence is 14 residues long. Germline assignment: CDR1 KGHSH and CDR2 LQKENI. Deletions cut 2 bases from V and 3 bases from J, with 10 bases between.

V gene TRBV7-8 combines with J gene TRBJ1-4, with 9 bases identical to TRBD1. Germline V gene lookup returns CDR1 SGHVS and CDR2 FQNEAQ. The trim removed 5 bases at V and 2 bases at J, leaving 9 bases unmatched. The CDR3 has 17 amino acids. The chain's CDR3 is CASSPSLTGGTNEKLFF. In nucleotides, the CDR3 is TGTGCCAGCAGCCCGTCCCTCACAGGGGGCACTAATGAAAAACTGTTTTTT.

There are a few counts of this clone. This sequence joins TRBV27 and TRBJ1-5; TRBD1 might be the D (5 bases). Per the germline V gene, CDR1 is MNHEY and CDR2 is SMNVEV (reference sequence). Trimming pared 4 bases from V and 6 bases from J, leaving 10 bases between. The length of the CDR3 is 13 residues. The CDR3 spells CASSWGRGQPQHF. CDR3 DNA: TGTGCCAGCAGTTGGGGGAGGGGTCAGCCCCAGCATTTT.

The chain couples TRBV10-3 to TRBJ1-1, with D possibly being TRBD1 (5 bases). The CDR3 has 14 residues. The germline CDR1 and CDR2 sequences are ENHRY and SYGVKD. V was cut by 3 bases and J by 5 bases, with 13 bases left in between. CDR3 region: CAISDSGEGTEAFF. The CDR3 nucleotides read TGTGCCATCAGTGATTCGGGGGAGGGAACTGAAGCTTTCTTT.

V gene TRBV27 combines with J gene TRBJ2-7, with D tentatively TRBD1 (6 bases). Germline values: CDR1 MNHEY, CDR2 SMNVEV (reference sequence). The CDR3 contains 15 residues. V lost 3 bases and J 2 bases, leaving 14 bases between the germline ends. The CDR3 nucleotides are TGTGCCAGCAGTTTCGACCGGGACATAGCCTACGAGCAGTACTTC. The encoded protein is CASSFDRDIAYEQYF.

This clone turned up a few times. The CDR3 nucleotides read TGCGCCAGCAGCTTGGGGGCTAGCGGGAGCCACACCCTCTACGAGCAGTACTTC. Amino acid sequence: CASSLGASGSHTLYEQYF. V and J are TRBV5-1 and TRBJ2-7; 10 bases match TRBD2. In germline, CDR1 is SGHRS, CDR2 YFSETQ. This CDR3 is built from 18 residues. The V gene end was trimmed by 0 bases and the J gene end by 3 bases; junction bases not matched to a gene: 12. Full variable domain (missing parts from reference TRBV5-1 and TRBJ2-7): KAGVTQTPRYLIKTRGQQVTLSCSPISGHRSVSWYQQTPGQGLQFLFEYFSETQRNKGNFPGRFSGRQFSNSRSEMNVSTLELGDSALYLCASSLGASGSHTLYEQYFGPGTRLTVT.

The V gene is TRBV2, the J gene TRBJ1-1; D is uncertain. This CDR3 is 15 amino acids long. Germline CDR1 and CDR2: SNHLY and FYNNEI. Trimming left V 2 bases short and J 4 bases short, with 14 bases between. The CDR3 nucleotides are TGTGCCAGCAGTGAACGCCGGAGTGGATTCACTGAAGCTTTCTTT. Its translation: CASSERRSGFTEAFF. Variable domain in full (rest from reference TRBV2 and TRBJ1-1): EPEVTQTPSHQVTQMGQEVILRCVPISNHLYFYWYRQILGQKVEFLVSFYNNEISEKSEIFDDQFSVERPDGSNFTLKIRSTKLEDSAMYFCASSERRSGFTEAFFGQGTRLTVV.

The chain employs TRBV9 and TRBJ2-3; a possible D gene is TRBD2 (6 bases). This CDR3 is built from 18 residues. The germline V and J ends were trimmed by 0 bases and 0 bases, with 17 bases remaining between them. Germline CDR1 is SGDLS and CDR2 is YYNGEE. The chain's CDR3 is CASSVDRLGGGSTDTQYF. The CDR3 DNA is TGTGCCAGCAGCGTAGACAGACTCGGGGGAGGAAGCACAGATACGCAGTATTTT.

The chain carries TRBV4-1 and TRBJ2-3; D is ambiguous. This CDR3 is 17 amino acids long. The germline CDR1 and CDR2 sequences are MGHRA and YSYEKL. V lost 2 bases to trimming and J lost 3 bases, with 18 bases between them. The CDR3 bases are TGCGCCAGCAGCCAACCGCCCGAGAGGATAGGAACAGATACGCAGTATTTT. Protein: CASSQPPERIGTDTQYF.

Only a few counts were recorded for this clone. The chain couples TRBV5-8 to TRBJ2-2; the D gene is possibly TRBD2 (5 bases). Germline V gene lookup returns CDR1 SGHTS and CDR2 YDEGEE. This CDR3 is built from 14 residues. Trimming took 4 bases from V and 4 from J, leaving 11 bases between them. As DNA, the CDR3 is TGTGCCAGCAGCCCGGACTTCGCCACCGGGGAGCTGTTTTTT. It is translated as CASSPDFATGELFF.

The rearrangement links TRBV28 to TRBJ2-1; possibly TRBD2 for D (5 bases). With 8 bases removed from V and 0 bases from J, the gap between germline ends came to 11 bases. Germline CDR1 is MDHEN and CDR2 is SYDVKM. The CDR3 has 14 amino acids. CDR3 coding DNA: TGTGCCAGCGGAAGCACTAGCTCCTACAATGAGCAGTTCTTC. It codes for CASGSTSSYNEQFF.

This clone was observed a few times. The CDR3 coding sequence is TGTGCCAGCAGCTACAGGGGATCGGGCACTGAAGCTTTCTTT. Protein: CASSYRGSGTEAFF. This chain connects TRBV7-8 to TRBJ1-1; 7 positions match TRBD1. The ends lost 4 bases at V and 4 bases at J; junction bases unmatched: 6. The CDR3 contains 14 residues. The germline V gene encodes CDR1 SGHVS and CDR2 FQNEAQ.

This clone has more than one count but fewer than ten. The chain joins TRBV4-2 to TRBJ1-2; perhaps TRBD1 as D (6 bases). The V end was cut by 0 bases, the J end by 4 bases, with 12 bases between. The CDR3 loop spans 15 amino acids. Germline-derived CDR1 and CDR2 are LGHNA and YNFKEQ. CDR3 nucleotide sequence: TGTGCCAGCAGCCAAGAAGGGGGGGTTGTCTATGGCTACACCTTC. It is translated as CASSQEGGVVYGYTF.